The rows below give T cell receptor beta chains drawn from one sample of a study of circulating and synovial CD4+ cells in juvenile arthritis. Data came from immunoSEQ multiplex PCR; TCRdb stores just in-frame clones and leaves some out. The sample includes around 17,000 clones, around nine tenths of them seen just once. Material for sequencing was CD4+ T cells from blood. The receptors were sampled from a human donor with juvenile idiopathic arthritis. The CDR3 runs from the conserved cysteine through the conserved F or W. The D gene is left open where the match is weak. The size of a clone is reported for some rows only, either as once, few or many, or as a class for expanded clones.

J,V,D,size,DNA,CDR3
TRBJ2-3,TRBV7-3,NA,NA,TGTGCCAGCAGCCGAGTGGGCGGACTCCCGGATACGCAGTATTTT,CASSRVGGLPDTQYF
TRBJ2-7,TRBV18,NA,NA,TGTGCCAGCTCACCACCGGGACTGACCTACGAGCAGTACTTC,CASSPPGLTYEQYF
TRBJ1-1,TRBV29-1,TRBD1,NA,TGCAGCGTTGGGGACAGGGACACTGAAGCTTTCTTT,CSVGDRDTEAFF
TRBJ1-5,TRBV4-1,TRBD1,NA,TGCGCCAGCAGCGGCGGACAGGGGGCCGGCAATCAGCCCCAGCATTTT,CASSGGQGAGNQPQHF
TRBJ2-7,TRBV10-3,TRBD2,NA,TGTGCCATCAGTGCCGGACTAGCAAATCGAGCCAACTACGAGCAGTACTTC,CAISAGLANRANYEQYF
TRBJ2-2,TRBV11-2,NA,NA,TGTGCCAGCAGCCGAGGGTTAAACACCGGGGAGCTGTTTTTT,CASSRGLNTGELFF
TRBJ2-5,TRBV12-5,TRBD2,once,TGTGCTAGTGGCTCCTGGCTAGCGGGCGGAGAGACCCAGTACTTC,CASGSWLAGGETQYF
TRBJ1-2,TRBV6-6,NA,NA,TGTGCCAGCAACGTACCTCAGAACTATGGCTACACCTTC,CASNVPQNYGYTF
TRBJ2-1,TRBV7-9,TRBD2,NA,TGTGCCAGCAGCTTCAGCGGGTGGGGCGGGAGACGGGCGCATGAGCAGTTCTTC,CASSFSGWGGRRAHEQFF
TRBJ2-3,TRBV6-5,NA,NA,TGTGCCAGCAGTAACACACATCAGGCAGATACGCAGTATTTT,CASSNTHQADTQYF
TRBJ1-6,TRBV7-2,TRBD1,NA,TGTGCCAGCAGCTTAGGAAGGGACAGGGGGCTTTCACCCCTCCACTTT,CASSLGRDRGLSPLHF
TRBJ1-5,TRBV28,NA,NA,TGTGCCAGCAGTTGGACAGTCTGGGGCAATCAGCCCCAGCATTTT,CASSWTVWGNQPQHF
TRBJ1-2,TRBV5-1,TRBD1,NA,TGCGCCAGCAGCTTGGGGGACAGATCTTACTATGGCTACACCTTC,CASSLGDRSYYGYTF
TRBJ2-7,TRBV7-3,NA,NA,TGTGCCAGCAGCTTAACCCAGGGGCCCTACGAGCAGTACTTC,CASSLTQGPYEQYF
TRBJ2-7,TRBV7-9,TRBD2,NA,TGTGCCAGCAGCTTTACTAGCGGGCCCTACGAGCAGTACTTC,CASSFTSGPYEQYF
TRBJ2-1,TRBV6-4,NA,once,TGTGCCAGCAGTCAGAGAGCGGGTCAATACAATGAGCAGTTCTTC,CASSQRAGQYNEQFF
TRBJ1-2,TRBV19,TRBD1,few,TGTGCCAGTAGGATCCGGACAGGGGGGGACTATGGCTACACCTTC,CASRIRTGGDYGYTF
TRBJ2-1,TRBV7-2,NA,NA,TGTGCCAGCAGAATTGGGGGGAGCTCCTACAATGAGCAGTTCTTC,CASRIGGSSYNEQFF
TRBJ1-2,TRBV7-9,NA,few,TGTGCCAGCAGCTTGCCAGGGGTTAGGGGCTACACCTTC,CASSLPGVRGYTF
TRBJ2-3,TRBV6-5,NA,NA,TGTGCCAGCAGTTACGGGACTTCTTCGGATACGCAGTATTTT,CASSYGTSSDTQYF
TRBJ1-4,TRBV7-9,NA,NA,TGTGCCAGCAGCGGACGTGGTTCAGGGGATGAAAAACTGTTTTTT,CASSGRGSGDEKLFF
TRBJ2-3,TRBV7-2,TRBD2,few,TGTGCCAGCAGCTTATTAGCGGGAGGATCTACGCAGTATTTT,CASSLLAGGSTQYF
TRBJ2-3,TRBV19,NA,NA,TGTGCCAGTAGTCCGTTAAACACAGATACGCAGTATTTT,CASSPLNTDTQYF
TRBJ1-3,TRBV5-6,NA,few,TGTGCCAGCAACGTAAGGGGCTTTGGAAACACCATATATTTT,CASNVRGFGNTIYF
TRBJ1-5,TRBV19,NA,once,TGTGCCAGTAGTTCACAGAACAATCAGCCCCAGCATTTT,CASSSQNNQPQHF
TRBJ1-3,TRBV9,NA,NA,TGTGCCAGCAGCGTAGAGGAGTGGAGAAACACCATATATTTT,CASSVEEWRNTIYF
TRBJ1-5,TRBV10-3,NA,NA,TGTGCCATCAGTGAGTTCCGGGATCGCAATCAGCCCCAGCATTTT,CAISEFRDRNQPQHF
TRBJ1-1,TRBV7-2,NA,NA,TGTGCCAGCAGCTTCTGGGGAGAGGCTTTCTTT,CASSFWGEAFF
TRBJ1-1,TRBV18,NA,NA,TGTGCCAGCGCGCCGGGGGTTGAAGCTTTCTTT,CASAPGVEAFF
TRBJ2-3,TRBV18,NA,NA,TGTGCCAGCTCACCACTTGAGATAACAGGAACGCAGTATTTT,CASSPLEITGTQYF